The 10 T cell receptor beta chains given below trace back to one sample, sequenced in a study of blood T cells in healthy people across ages. A second PCR of roughly 7 to 11 cycles used a sample-barcoded 5' primer and a J-beta primer mix. TCRdb independently ran MiXCR on the 5' RACE reads; one entry per CDR3 protein. The data hold about 1.6 million distinct CDR3 sequences, with 34% observed a single time. The sample consisted of blood. The receptors derive from a woman aged 25-40 years in good health.

The V gene is TRBV6-5, the J gene TRBJ1-1; D not certain. The germline CDR1 and CDR2 sequences are MNHEY and SVGAGI. V shed 1 base and J shed 5 bases, with 8 bases lying between them. The length of the CDR3 is 13 residues. This chain's CDR3 is CASSYFTDTEAFF. In DNA, the CDR3 is TGTGCCAGCAGTTACTTCACGGATACTGAAGCTTTCTTT.

V is TRBV4-2 and J is TRBJ2-5, with a tentative D call TRBD1 (6 bases). There are 16 residues in the CDR3. Trimming pared 3 bases from V and 4 bases from J, leaving 18 bases between. CDR1 LGHNA and CDR2 YNFKEQ come from the germline V gene. The CDR3 spells CASSQENRVPGETQYF. CDR3 nucleotide sequence: TGTGCCAGCAGCCAGGAGAACAGGGTCCCAGGAGAGACCCAGTACTTC.

This clonotype was recorded a few times. The chain joins TRBV20-1 to TRBJ2-1, with D perhaps matching TRBD2 (7 bases). The CDR3 runs to 16 residues. V was shortened by 6 bases and J by 8 bases, with 26 bases between the two germline ends. In germline, CDR1 is DFQATT, CDR2 SNEGSKA (reference sequence). The CDR3 coding sequence is TGCAGTGCGGCTAAAGAGGGGGGAGGGAGGGGTGATGAGCAGTTCTTC. It is translated as CSAAKEGGGRGDEQFF.

This clonotype was detected a few times. The chain employs TRBV29-1 and TRBJ2-7; D is tentatively TRBD1 or TRBD2 (6 bases each). Deletions cut 7 bases from V and 2 bases from J, with 18 bases between. CDR1 is SQVTM and CDR2 is ANQGSEA in the germline V gene. The CDR3 has 14 amino acids. In DNA form, the CDR3 reads TGCAGCGGAGGGTTGTCGGGGGCCCCCTACGAGCAGTACTTC. Protein: CSGGLSGAPYEQYF.

This clonotype was recorded a few times. The rearrangement links TRBV27 to TRBJ2-1; 10 bases align to TRBD1. The germline CDR1 and CDR2 sequences are MNHEY and SMNVEV (reference sequence). The CDR3 is 16 amino acids. V was pared by 5 bases and J by 5 bases, with 9 bases of the junction left unmatched. CDR3 residues: CASSPLGTGVHNEQFF. The CDR3 nucleotides are TGTGCCAGCAGTCCCTTAGGGACAGGGGTACACAATGAGCAGTTCTTC.

In its sample, this clonotype was seen a few times. V and J are TRBV27 and TRBJ2-2; D might be TRBD1 or TRBD2, each matching 6 bases. CDR1 and CDR2 (germline): MNHEY, SMNVEV (reference sequence). Trimming shortened V by 5 bases and J by 7 bases, and 20 bases separated the two germline ends. This CDR3 contains 16 residues. In DNA, the CDR3 is TGTGCCAGCAGTCGACTGAGGGGGGCCGTTGACGGGGAGCTGTTTTTT. It yields the protein CASSRLRGAVDGELFF.

This chain connects TRBV19 to TRBJ1-5; D gene uncertain. The CDR3 contains 15 residues. V shed 7 bases and J shed 3 bases, with 16 bases lying between them. Germline CDR1 and CDR2: LNHDA and SQIVND (reference sequence). The DNA for the CDR3 is TGTGCCAGTACCTCCATGGGCGGTCACAATCAGCCCCAGCATTTT. Translated, it gives CASTSMGGHNQPQHF. Complete variable domain (other parts from reference TRBV19 and TRBJ1-5): DGGITQSPKYLFRKEGQNVTLSCEQNLNHDAMYWYRQDPGQGLRLIYYSQIVNDFQKGDIAEGYSVSREKKESFPLTVTSAQKNPTAFYLCASTSMGGHNQPQHFGDGTRLSIL.

This clonotype appeared a single time. At one end, the junction sequence differs from germline, possibly due to a read error. This chain joins TRBV5-1 and TRBJ2-5; D unclear. The CDR3 runs to 12 residues. Germline assignment: CDR1 SGHRS and CDR2 YFSETQ. CDR3 amino acids: CVSSLVSETQYF. CDR3 nucleotide sequence: TGCGTCAGCAGCTTGGTTTCAGAGACCCAGTACTTC.

This clonotype was detected only a few times. The chain joins TRBV7-9 to TRBJ2-3, with 8 bases matching TRBD1. The CDR3 spans 14 residues. Trimming took 5 bases from V and 7 from J; bases not matched to a gene: 8. CDR1 and CDR2 from the germline V gene are SEHNR and FQNEAQ (reference sequence). This CDR3 reads CASSPRTGLNTQYF. CDR3 bases: TGTGCCAGCAGCCCCCGGACAGGGTTGAATACGCAGTATTTT. The complete variable domain, with remaining parts taken from reference TRBV7-9 and TRBJ2-3, reads DTGVSQNPRHKITKRGQNVTFRCDPISEHNRLYWYRQTLGQGPEFLTYFQNEAQLEKSRLLSDRFSAERPKGSFSTLEIQRTEQGDSAMYLCASSPRTGLNTQYFGPGTRLTVL.

At least ten counts were recorded for this clonotype. The V and J genes are TRBV10-3 and TRBJ2-3; D ambiguous. Germline assignment: CDR1 ENHRY and CDR2 SYGVKD. Trimming stripped 7 bases from V and 5 bases from J, with 13 bases between. This CDR3 is 13 amino acids long. CDR3 nucleotides: TGTGCCATCAAGCCAGAGGTGGAAGATACGCAGTATTTT. This codes for CAIKPEVEDTQYF.